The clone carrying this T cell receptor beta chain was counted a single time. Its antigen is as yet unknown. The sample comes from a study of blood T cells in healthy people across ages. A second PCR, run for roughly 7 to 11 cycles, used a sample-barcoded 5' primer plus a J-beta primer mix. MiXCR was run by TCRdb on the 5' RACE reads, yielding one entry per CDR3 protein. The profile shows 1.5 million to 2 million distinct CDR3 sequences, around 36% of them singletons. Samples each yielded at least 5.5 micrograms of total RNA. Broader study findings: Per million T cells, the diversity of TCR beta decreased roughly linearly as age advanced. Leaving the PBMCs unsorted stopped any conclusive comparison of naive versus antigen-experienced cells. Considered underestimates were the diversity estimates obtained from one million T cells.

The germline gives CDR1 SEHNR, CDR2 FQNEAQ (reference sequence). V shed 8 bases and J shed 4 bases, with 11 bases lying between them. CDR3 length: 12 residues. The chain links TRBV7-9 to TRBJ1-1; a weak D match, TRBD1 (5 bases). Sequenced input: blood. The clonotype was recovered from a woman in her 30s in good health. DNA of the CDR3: TGTGCCAGCGGGACCTATAGCACTGAAGCTTTCTTT. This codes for CASGTYSTEAFF.